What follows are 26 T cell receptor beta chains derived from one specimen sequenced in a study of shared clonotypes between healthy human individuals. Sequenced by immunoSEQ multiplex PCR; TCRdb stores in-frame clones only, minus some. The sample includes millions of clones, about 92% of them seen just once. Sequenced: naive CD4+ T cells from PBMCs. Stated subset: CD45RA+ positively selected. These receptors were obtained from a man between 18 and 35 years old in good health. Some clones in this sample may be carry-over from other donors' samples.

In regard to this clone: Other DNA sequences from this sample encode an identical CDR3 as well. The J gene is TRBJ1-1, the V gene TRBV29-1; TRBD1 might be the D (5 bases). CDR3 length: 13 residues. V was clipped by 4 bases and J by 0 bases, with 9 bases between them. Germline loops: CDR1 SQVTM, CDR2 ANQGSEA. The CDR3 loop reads CSVGRVLNTEAFF. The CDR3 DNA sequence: TGCAGCGTTGGCAGGGTGCTGAACACTGAAGCTTTCTTT.

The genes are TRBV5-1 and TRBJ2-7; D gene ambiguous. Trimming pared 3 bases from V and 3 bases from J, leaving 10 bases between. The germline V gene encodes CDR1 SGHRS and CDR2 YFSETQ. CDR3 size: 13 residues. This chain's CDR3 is CASSSTENYEQYF. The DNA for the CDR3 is TGCGCCAGCAGCTCTACAGAAAACTACGAGCAGTACTTC.

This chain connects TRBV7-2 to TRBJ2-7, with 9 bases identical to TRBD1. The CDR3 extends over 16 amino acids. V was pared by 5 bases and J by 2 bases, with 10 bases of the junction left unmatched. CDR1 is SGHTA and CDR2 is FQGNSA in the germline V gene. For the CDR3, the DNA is TGTGCCAGCAGCCTTCGCCGGGACAGGGCCCCCTACGAGCAGTACTTC. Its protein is CASSLRRDRAPYEQYF.

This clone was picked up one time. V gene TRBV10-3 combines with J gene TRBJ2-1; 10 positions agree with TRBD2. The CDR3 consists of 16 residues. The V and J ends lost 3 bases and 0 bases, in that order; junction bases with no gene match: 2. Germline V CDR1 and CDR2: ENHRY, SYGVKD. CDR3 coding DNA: TGTGCCATCAGTGAACTAGCGGGGAGCTCCTACAATGAGCAGTTCTTC. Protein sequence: CAISELAGSSYNEQFF.

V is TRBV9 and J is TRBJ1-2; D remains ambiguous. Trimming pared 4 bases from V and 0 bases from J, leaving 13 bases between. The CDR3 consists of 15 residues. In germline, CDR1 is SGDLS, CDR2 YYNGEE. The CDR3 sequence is CASSPRGSSNYGYTF. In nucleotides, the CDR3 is TGTGCCAGCAGCCCCCGGGGAAGTTCTAACTATGGCTACACCTTC.

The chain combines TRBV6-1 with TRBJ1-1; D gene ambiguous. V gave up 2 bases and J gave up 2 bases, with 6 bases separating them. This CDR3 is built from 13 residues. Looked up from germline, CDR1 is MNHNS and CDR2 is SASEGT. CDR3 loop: CASSEWANTEAFF. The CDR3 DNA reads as TGTGCCAGCAGTGAATGGGCTAACACTGAAGCTTTCTTT.

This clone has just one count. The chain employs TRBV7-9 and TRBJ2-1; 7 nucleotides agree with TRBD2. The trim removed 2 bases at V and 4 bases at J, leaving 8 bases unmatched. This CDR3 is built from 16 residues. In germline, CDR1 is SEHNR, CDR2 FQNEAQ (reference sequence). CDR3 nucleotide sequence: TGTGCCAGCAGCTTATTGGGCGGGAGTGGTTACAATGAGCAGTTCTTC. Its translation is CASSLLGGSGYNEQFF.

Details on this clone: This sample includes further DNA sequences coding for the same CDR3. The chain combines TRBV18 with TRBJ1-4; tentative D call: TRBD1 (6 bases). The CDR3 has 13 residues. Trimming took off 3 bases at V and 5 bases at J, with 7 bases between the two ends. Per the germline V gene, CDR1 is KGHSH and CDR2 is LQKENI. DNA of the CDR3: TGTGCCAGCTCACCTGGACAGAATGAAAAACTGTTTTTT. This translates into CASSPGQNEKLFF.

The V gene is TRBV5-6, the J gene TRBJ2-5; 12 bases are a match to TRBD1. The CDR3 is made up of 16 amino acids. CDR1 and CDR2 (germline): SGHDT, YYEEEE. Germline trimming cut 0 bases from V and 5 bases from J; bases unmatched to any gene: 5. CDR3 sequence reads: CASSLGRDRGLETQYF. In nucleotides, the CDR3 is TGTGCCAGCAGCTTGGGGCGGGACAGGGGGCTGGAGACCCAGTACTTC. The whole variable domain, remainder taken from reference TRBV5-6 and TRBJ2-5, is DAGVTQSPTHLIKTRGQQVTLRCSPKSGHDTVSWYQQALGQGPQFIFQYYEEEERQRGNFPDRFSGHQFPNYSSELNVNALLLGDSALYLCASSLGRDRGLETQYFGPGTRLLVL.

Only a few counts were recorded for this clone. The CDR3 here is CASRSKLAPYEQYF. The CDR3 DNA sequence: TGTGCCAGCAGGTCAAAGTTGGCGCCCTACGAGCAGTACTTC. The rearrangement uses TRBV28 and TRBJ2-7; no clear D gene. The CDR3 has 14 amino acids. Germline-derived CDR1 and CDR2 are MDHEN and SYDVKM. V lost 6 bases and J lost 2, with 14 bases in between.

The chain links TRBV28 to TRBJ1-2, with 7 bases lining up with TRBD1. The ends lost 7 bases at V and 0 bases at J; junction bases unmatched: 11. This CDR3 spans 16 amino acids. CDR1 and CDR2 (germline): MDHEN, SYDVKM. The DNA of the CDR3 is TGTGCCAGCAACATTGGGGGGACAGCAACTAACTATGGCTACACCTTC. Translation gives CASNIGGTATNYGYTF.

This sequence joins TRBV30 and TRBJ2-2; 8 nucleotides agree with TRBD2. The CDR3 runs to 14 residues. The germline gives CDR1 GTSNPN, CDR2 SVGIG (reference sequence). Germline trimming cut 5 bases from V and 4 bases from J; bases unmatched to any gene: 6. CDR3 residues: CAWGDGLATGELFF. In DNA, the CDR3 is TGTGCCTGGGGGGACGGACTAGCCACCGGGGAGCTGTTTTTT.

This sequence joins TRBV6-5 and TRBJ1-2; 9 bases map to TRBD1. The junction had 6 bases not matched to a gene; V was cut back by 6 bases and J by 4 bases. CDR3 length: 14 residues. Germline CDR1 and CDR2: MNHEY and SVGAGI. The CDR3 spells CASRGQGSFYGYTF. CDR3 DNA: TGTGCCAGCAGGGGACAGGGAAGTTTCTATGGCTACACCTTC.

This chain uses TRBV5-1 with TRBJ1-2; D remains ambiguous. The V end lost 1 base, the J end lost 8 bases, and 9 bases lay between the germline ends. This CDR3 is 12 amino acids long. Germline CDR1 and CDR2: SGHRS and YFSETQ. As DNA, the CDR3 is TGCGCCAGCAGCTTGCCCGCCGAGGGCTACACCTTC. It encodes CASSLPAEGYTF.

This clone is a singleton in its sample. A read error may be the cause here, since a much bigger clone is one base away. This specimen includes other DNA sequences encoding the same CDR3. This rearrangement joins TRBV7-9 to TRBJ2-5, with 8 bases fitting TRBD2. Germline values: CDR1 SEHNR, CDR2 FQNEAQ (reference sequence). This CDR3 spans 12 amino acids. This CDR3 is CASSLAGETQYF. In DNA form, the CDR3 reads TGTGCCAGCAGCCTAGCGGGAGAGACCCAGTACTTC.

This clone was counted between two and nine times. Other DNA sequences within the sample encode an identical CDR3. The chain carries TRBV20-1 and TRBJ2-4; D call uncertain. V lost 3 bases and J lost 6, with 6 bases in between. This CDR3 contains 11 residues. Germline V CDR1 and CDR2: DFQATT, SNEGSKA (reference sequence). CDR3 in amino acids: CSASSGNIQYF. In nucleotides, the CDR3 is TGCAGTGCTAGCTCCGGAAACATTCAGTACTTC.

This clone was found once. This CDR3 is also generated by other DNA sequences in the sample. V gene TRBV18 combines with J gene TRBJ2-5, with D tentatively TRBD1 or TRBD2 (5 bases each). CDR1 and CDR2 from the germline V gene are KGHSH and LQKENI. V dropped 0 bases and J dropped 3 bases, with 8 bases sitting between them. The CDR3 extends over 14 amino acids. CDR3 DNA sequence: TGTGCCAGCTCACCACCCGGGACCGAAGAGACCCAGTACTTC. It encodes CASSPPGTEETQYF.

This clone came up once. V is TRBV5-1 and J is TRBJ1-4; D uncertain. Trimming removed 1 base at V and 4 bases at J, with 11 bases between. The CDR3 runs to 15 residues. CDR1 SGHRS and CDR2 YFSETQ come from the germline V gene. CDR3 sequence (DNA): TGCGCCAGCAGCTTGAGCGGCAACTATAATGAAAAACTGTTTTTT. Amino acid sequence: CASSLSGNYNEKLFF.

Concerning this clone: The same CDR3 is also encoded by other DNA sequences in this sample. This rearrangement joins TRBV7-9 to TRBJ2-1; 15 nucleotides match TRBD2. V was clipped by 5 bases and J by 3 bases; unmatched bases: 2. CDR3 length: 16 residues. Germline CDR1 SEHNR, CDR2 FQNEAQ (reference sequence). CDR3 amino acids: CASSLGLAGGYNEQFF. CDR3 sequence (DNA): TGTGCCAGCAGCCTGGGACTAGCGGGAGGCTACAATGAGCAGTTCTTC.

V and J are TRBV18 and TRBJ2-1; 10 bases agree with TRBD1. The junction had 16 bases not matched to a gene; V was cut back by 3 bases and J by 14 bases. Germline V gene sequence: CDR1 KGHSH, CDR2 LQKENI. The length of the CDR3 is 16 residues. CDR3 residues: CASSPKPTGGATVEFF. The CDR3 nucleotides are TGTGCCAGCTCACCGAAACCGACAGGGGGCGCAACAGTAGAGTTCTTC.

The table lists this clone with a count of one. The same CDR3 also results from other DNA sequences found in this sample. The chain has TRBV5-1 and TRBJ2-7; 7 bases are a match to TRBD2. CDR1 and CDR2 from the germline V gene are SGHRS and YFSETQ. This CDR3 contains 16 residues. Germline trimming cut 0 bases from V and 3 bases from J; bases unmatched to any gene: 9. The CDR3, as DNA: TGCGCCAGCAGCTTGGCCCCTAGCGGAGGGAGCTACGAGCAGTACTTC. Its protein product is CASSLAPSGGSYEQYF. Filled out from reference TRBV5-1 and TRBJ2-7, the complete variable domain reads KAGVTQTPRYLIKTRGQQVTLSCSPISGHRSVSWYQQTPGQGLQFLFEYFSETQRNKGNFPGRFSGRQFSNSRSEMNVSTLELGDSALYLCASSLAPSGGSYEQYFGPGTRLTVT.

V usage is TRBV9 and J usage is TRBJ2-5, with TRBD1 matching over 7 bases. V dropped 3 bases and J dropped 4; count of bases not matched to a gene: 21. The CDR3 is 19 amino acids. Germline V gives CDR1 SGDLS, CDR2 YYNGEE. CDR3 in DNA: TGTGCCAGCAGCGCCCGAATTACAGGGGCAAGGGGGCAAGGAGAGACCCAGTACTTC. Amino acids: CASSARITGARGQGETQYF.

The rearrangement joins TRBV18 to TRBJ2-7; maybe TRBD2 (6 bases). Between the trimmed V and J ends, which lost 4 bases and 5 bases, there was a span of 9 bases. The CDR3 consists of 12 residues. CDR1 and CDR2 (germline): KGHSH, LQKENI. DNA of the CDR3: TGTGCCAGCTCACTCCGGGGGAACGAGCAGTACTTC. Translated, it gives CASSLRGNEQYF.

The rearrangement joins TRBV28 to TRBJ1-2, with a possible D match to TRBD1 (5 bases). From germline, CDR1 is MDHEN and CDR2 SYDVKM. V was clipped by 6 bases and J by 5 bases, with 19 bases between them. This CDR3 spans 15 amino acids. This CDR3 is CASRPPRTGGYGYTF. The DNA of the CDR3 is TGTGCCAGCAGGCCGCCCCGGACGGGGGGGTATGGCTACACCTTC.

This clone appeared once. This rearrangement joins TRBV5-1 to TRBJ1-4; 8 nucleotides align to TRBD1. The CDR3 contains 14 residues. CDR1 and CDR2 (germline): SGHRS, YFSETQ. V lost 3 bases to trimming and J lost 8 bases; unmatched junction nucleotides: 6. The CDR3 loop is CASSSGQVGEKLFF. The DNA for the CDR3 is TGCGCCAGCAGCTCGGGACAGGTCGGGGAAAAACTGTTTTTT.

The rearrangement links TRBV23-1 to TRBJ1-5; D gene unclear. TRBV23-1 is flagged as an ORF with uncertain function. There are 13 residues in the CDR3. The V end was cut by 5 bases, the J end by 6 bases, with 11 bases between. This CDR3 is CASSSTEGQPQHF. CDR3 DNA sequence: TGCGCCAGCAGTTCAACGGAAGGTCAGCCCCAGCATTTT.